This T cell receptor (beta chain) was sequenced during a study of control samples from healthy donors and cancer patients. Libraries were prepared by immunoSEQ multiplex PCR; TCRdb keeps only in-frame clonotypes and omits some of them. The table lists roughly 150,000 clones, 85% to 90% of them singletons. This clone came up once. Looked up from germline, CDR1 is SGHAT and CDR2 is FQNNGV. Trimming removed 5 bases from V and 1 base from J; junction bases left unmatched: 1. The length of the CDR3 is 15 residues. The V gene is TRBV11-2, the J gene TRBJ2-5; 13 nucleotides align to TRBD2. The receptor was isolated from a man in his late teens or twenties in good health. Material: blood. The CDR3 is CASSTSGGVQETQYF. The CDR3 DNA follows: TGTGCCAGCAGCACTAGCGGGGGGGTCCAAGAGACCCAGTACTTC.